The clone carrying this T cell receptor beta chain was seen a single time. Its target is unknown. Repertoires were generated with immunoSEQ multiplex PCR, while TCRdb's copy carries only in-frame clones and drops some. The sample shows about 150,000 clones, roughly 92% of them seen only once. This specimen belongs to a study of T cell responses to AZD1222 COVID-19 vaccine. Study results and limitations: The reported proportion of spike-specific TCRs targeting unmutated variant regions was nearly half. Spike was spanned by vaccine-associated CD4 TCRs, which were dominant at 160-218 and 743-854. Clonal diversity may have been underestimated, and the donors were mostly white British, with more females than males.

The specimen comprised peripheral blood, sampled on day 0 of AZD1222 vaccination. The receptor's source is an adult in good health.

For the CDR3, the DNA is TGTGCCAGCAGCTTAAGGCCCGGGACTAGCTCTCAAGAGACCCAGTACTTC. It is translated as CASSLRPGTSSQETQYF. The chain is built from TRBV7-2 and TRBJ2-5, with 9 bases that match TRBD2. V lost 2 bases and J lost 2; bases outside the gene matches: 9. Germline V gives CDR1 SGHTA, CDR2 FQGNSA. The CDR3 spans 17 residues.